Each of the 17 T cell receptor beta chains below was sequenced from the same sample in a study of T cell clonality in common variable immunodeficiency. The method was immunoSEQ multiplex PCR; TCRdb's version includes in-frame clones alone and lacks a portion of them. This repertoire lists roughly 51,000 clones without singletons; around 5.4% sits in the top ten. The sample consisted of peripheral blood mononuclear cells. Receptors were obtained from a person between 18 and 70 years old in good health.

This clone was detected ten times or more. The read terminates 3 residues before the CDR3 end, so the remaining end is supplied by the germline J gene. V is TRBV19 and J is TRBJ2-3; the match to TRBD1 covers 7 bases. J lost 2 bases, V lost 6 bases, and 8 bases had no gene match. The CDR3 has 15 amino acids. Germline CDR1 reads LNHDA; CDR2 reads SQIVND (reference sequence). The sequenced part of the CDR3 DNA is TGTGCCAGTAGCGTGACAGGGATTTACACAGATACG. Translation gives CASSVTGIYTDT. The entire CDR3 sequence reads CASSVTGIYTDTQYF.

This clone was counted at least ten times. The read terminates 3 residues before the CDR3 end, so the remaining end is supplied by the germline J gene. The chain employs TRBV5-1 and TRBJ2-3; 8 bases map to TRBD2. Losses at the gene ends were 3 bases for V and 0 bases for J; bases not matched to a gene: 12. Germline V gene data show CDR1 as SGHRS and CDR2 as YFSETQ. CDR3 length equals 18 residues. CDR3 in amino acids: CASSSSGGTTPSTDTQYF. The DNA read from the CDR3 is TGCGCCAGCAGCTCTTCGGGGGGGACTACTCCTAGCACAGATACG. The full variable domain, rest sourced from reference TRBV5-1 and TRBJ2-3, is KAGVTQTPRYLIKTRGQQVTLSCSPISGHRSVSWYQQTPGQGLQFLFEYFSETQRNKGNFPGRFSGRQFSNSRSEMNVSTLELGDSALYLCASSSSGGTTPSTDTQYFGPGTRLTVL.

This clone was observed at least ten times. The read ends 3 residues shy of where the CDR3 ends; the end is completed using the germline J gene. The genes are TRBV20-1 and TRBJ2-1; 11 bases align to TRBD2. After removal of 0 bases from V and 6 bases from J, the junction contained 4 bases not matched to a gene. Per germline, CDR1 DFQATT and CDR2 SNEGSKA (reference sequence). The CDR3 totals 15 residues. CDR3 sequence: CSARDTSGSGNEQFF. Partial CDR3 DNA: TGCAGTGCTAGAGATACTAGCGGGAGCGGCAATGAG.

This clone was seen many times. The read comes to an end 3 residues before the CDR3 does, leaving the germline J gene to fill in the end. The chain is built from TRBV20-1 and TRBJ2-3; D uncertain. Trimming left V 0 bases short and J 4 bases short, with 5 bases between. Germline CDR1 is DFQATT and CDR2 is SNEGSKA (reference sequence). This CDR3 has 12 residues. The part of the CDR3 DNA that was read is TGCAGTGCTAGAGATTTAGCAGATACG. Translated, it gives CSARDLADT. The whole CDR3 sequence is CSARDLADTQYF.

This clone was counted ten times or more. The germline gene is not matched at one end of the junction; a read error may be the cause. The DNA ends 3 residues before the CDR3 does, and the rest of the CDR3 is filled in from the germline J gene. The chain carries TRBV4-2 and TRBJ1-5, with D uncertain. The CDR3 is 15 amino acids. In germline, CDR1 is LGHNA, CDR2 YNFKEQ. CDR3 DNA (partial): TGCGCCAGCAGCCAAGATGGAACAGACAATCAGCCC. Protein product: CASSQDGTDNQP. The full CDR3 protein is CASSQDGTDNQPQHF.

There are many counts of this clone. Different DNA sequences within this sample yield the same CDR3. CDR3 bases read: TGTGCCAGCAGCTTAGACATCAGGTCGTACGAG. Its translation: CASSLDIRSYE. The complete CDR3 protein is CASSLDIRSYEQYF. The rearrangement joins TRBV7-2 to TRBJ2-7; D call uncertain. The sequence runs out 3 residues before the end of the CDR3; the remainder is reconstructed from the germline J gene. The CDR3 length is 14 residues. Per the germline V gene, CDR1 is SGHTA and CDR2 is FQGNSA. V gave up 1 base and J gave up 4 bases, with 11 bases separating them. The full variable domain, in which reference TRBV7-2 and TRBJ2-7 provide the parts outside the CDR3, is GAGVSQSPSNKVTEKGKDVELRCDPISGHTALYWYRQSLGQGLEFLIYFQGNSAPDKSGLPSDRFSAERTGGSVSTLTIQRTQQEDSAVYLCASSLDIRSYEQYFGPGTRLTVT.

This clone was seen ten or more times. The read gets to within 3 residues of the CDR3 end, and the germline J gene fills in the rest. The rearrangement uses TRBV5-1 and TRBJ1-4, with 11 positions matching TRBD1. CDR1 and CDR2 (germline): SGHRS, YFSETQ. This CDR3 is built from 18 residues. J was trimmed by 5 bases and V by 2 bases; bases with no gene match: 11. The CDR3 sequence is CASSFRDRGNFENEKLFF. The sequenced CDR3 bases are TGCGCCAGCAGCTTCCGGGACAGGGGGAATTTTGAGAATGAAAAA.

This clone was recorded many times. A read error may account for a junction end that differs from germline. Read data end 3 residues before the CDR3 end; the end is taken from the germline J gene. The rearrangement uses TRBV4-2 and TRBJ1-2; D gene unclear. CDR1 and CDR2 (germline): LGHNA, YNFKEQ. The CDR3 contains 14 residues. The CDR3 protein is CASSQDLSGYGYTF. CDR3 DNA, as far as it was read: TGCGCCAGCAGCCAAGATCTTTCCGGGTATGGC.

This clone was seen ten or more times. The sequence runs out 3 residues before the end of the CDR3; the remainder is reconstructed from the germline J gene. The V call is TRBV19, the J call TRBJ2-3, with TRBD2 matching over 8 bases. V lost 4 bases to trimming and J lost 0 bases; unmatched junction nucleotides: 6. The germline gives CDR1 LNHDA, CDR2 SQIVND (reference sequence). The CDR3 covers 16 residues. CDR3 residues: CASSKRLALSTDTQYF. The sequenced part of the CDR3 DNA is TGTGCCAGTAGTAAACGACTAGCGCTAAGCACAGATACG.

This clone came up many times. The read comes to an end 3 residues before the CDR3 does, leaving the germline J gene to fill in the end. The chain couples TRBV7-2 to TRBJ2-7; TRBD1 agrees at 7 bases. Germline trimming cut 4 bases from V and 2 bases from J; bases unmatched to any gene: 2. The CDR3 sequence is 13 residues long. Germline V lookup: CDR1 SGHTA, CDR2 FQGNSA. The CDR3 bases that were read are TGTGCCAGCAGCTGGGACAGAGCCTACGAG. Protein sequence: CASSWDRAYE. In full, the CDR3 is CASSWDRAYEQYF.

This clone was detected ten times or more. The CDR3 end is not reached by the read, which stops 3 residues before it; the germline J gene fills it in. V gene TRBV7-2 combines with J gene TRBJ2-1; D is ambiguous. V was clipped by 3 bases and J by 5 bases, with 11 bases between them. Germline CDR1 SGHTA, CDR2 FQGNSA. CDR3 size: 14 residues. The CDR3 bases that were read are TGTGCCAGCAGCTTTTTCAGGTCAAACAATGAG. Protein sequence: CASSFFRSNNE. The entire CDR3 protein reads CASSFFRSNNEQFF.

This clone was seen at least ten times. The read ends 3 residues shy of where the CDR3 ends; the end is completed using the germline J gene. The gene calls are TRBV11-3 and TRBJ2-1; D possibly corresponds to TRBD2 (6 bases). CDR3 size: 12 residues. Germline V CDR1 and CDR2: SGHNT, YENEEA. Between the trimmed V and J ends, which lost 10 bases and 9 bases, there was a span of 16 bases. The CDR3 protein is CATAEGAGEQFF. The sequenced CDR3 bases are TGTGCCACCGCGGAGGGAGCGGGTGAG.

In its sample, this clone was seen many times. The sequenced fragment ends 3 residues before the CDR3 boundary, so the rest is inferred from the germline J gene. The genes are TRBV5-4 and TRBJ2-2, with 14 bases lining up with TRBD2. The trim removed 4 bases at V and 1 base at J, leaving 0 bases unmatched. The CDR3 has 16 residues. The germline V gene has CDR1 SGHNT and CDR2 YYREEE (reference sequence). The CDR3 sequence is CASSGTSGGNTGELFF. The sequenced part of the CDR3 DNA is TGTGCCAGCAGCGGGACTAGCGGGGGGAACACCGGGGAG.

This clone has at least ten counts. The observed sequence ends 3 residues before the CDR3 terminus, with the missing tail filled in from the germline J gene. J is TRBJ2-1 and V is TRBV20-1, with D perhaps TRBD2 (6 bases). In germline, CDR1 is DFQATT, CDR2 SNEGSKA (reference sequence). There are 14 residues in the CDR3. V was pared by 3 bases and J by 5 bases, with 14 bases between. The CDR3 is CSAREGRVHNEQFF. The part of the CDR3 DNA that was read is TGCAGTGCTAGGGAGGGCAGGGTACACAATGAG.

Many counts were recorded for this clone. The read comes to an end 3 residues before the CDR3 does, leaving the germline J gene to fill in the end. V and J are TRBV18 and TRBJ2-3, with TRBD2 identical over 9 bases. CDR1 and CDR2 from the germline V gene are KGHSH and LQKENI. V lost 4 bases and J lost 4; bases outside the gene matches: 15. The CDR3 covers 18 residues. The covered CDR3 bases are TGTGCCAGCTCACGAGACCTTATAGCGGGAGAACCGGCAGATACG. Its protein is CASSRDLIAGEPADT. From start to end, the CDR3 is CASSRDLIAGEPADTQYF.

A few counts support this clone. The missing CDR3 end, 3 residues past where the read stops, is filled in from the germline J gene. The chain has TRBV5-1 and TRBJ2-7, with 11 positions matching TRBD2. The germline CDR1 and CDR2 sequences are SGHRS and YFSETQ. The J segment lost 1 base and the V segment lost 7 bases, leaving 16 bases of the junction unmatched. This CDR3 spans 18 amino acids. The part of the CDR3 DNA that was read is TGCGCCAGCGGCGGGGTAGCGGTGGGGACTAGCGGTTCCTACGAG. It encodes CASGGVAVGTSGSYE. The CDR3 in its entirety is CASGGVAVGTSGSYEQYF.

This clone was seen repeatedly, ten times or more. Sequencing ends 3 residues short of the CDR3 end; the germline J gene provides the rest. The genes are TRBV12-3 or TRBV12-4 and TRBJ2-2; tentative D call: TRBD2 (6 bases). CDR3 length: 15 amino acids. The germline V and J ends were trimmed by 2 bases and 2 bases, with 9 bases remaining between them. The sequenced CDR3 bases are TGTGCCAGCAGTTTATTGGGGACTAACACCGGGGAG. It yields the protein CASSLLGTNTGE. The CDR3 reads in full as CASSLLGTNTGELFF.